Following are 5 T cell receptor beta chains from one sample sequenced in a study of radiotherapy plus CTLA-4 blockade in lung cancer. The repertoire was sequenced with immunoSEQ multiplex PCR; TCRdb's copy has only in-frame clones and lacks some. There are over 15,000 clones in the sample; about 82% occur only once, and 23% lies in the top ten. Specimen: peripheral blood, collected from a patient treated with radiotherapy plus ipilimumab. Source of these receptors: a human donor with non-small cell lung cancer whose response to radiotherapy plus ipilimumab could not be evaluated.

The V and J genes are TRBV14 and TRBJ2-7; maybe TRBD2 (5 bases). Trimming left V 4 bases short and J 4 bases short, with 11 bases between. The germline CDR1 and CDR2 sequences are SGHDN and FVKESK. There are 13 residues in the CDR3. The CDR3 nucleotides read TGTGCCAGCAGCCCTTCGGGGTTTTACGAGCAGTACTTC. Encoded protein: CASSPSGFYEQYF.

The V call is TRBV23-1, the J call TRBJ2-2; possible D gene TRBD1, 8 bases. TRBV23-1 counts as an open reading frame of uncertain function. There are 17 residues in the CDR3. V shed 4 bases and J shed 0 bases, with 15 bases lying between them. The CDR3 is CASSPTTGGANTGELFF. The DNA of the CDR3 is TGCGCCAGCAGTCCCACTACAGGGGGGGCGAACACCGGGGAGCTGTTTTTT.

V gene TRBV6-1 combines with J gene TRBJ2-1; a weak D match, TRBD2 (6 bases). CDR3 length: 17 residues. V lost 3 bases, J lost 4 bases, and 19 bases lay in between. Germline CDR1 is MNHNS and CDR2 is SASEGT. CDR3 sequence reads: CASSDQGNQRVYNEQFF. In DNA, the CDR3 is TGTGCCAGCAGTGACCAGGGAAACCAGCGGGTTTACAATGAGCAGTTCTTC.

The CDR3 sequence is CASSYAAGGGTDTQYF. The CDR3 nucleotides read TGTGCCAGCAGTTATGCGGCAGGGGGAGGTACAGATACGCAGTATTTT. The chain has TRBV6-5 and TRBJ2-3, with a possible D match to TRBD1 (7 bases). Trimming stripped 3 bases from V and 3 bases from J, with 16 bases between. In germline, CDR1 is MNHEY, CDR2 SVGAGI. The CDR3 covers 16 residues.

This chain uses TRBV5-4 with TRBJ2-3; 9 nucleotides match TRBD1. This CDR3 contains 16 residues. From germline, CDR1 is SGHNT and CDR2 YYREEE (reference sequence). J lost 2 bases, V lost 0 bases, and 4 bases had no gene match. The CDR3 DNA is TGTGCCAGCAGCTTGGGGACAGGGGTCGACACAGATACGCAGTATTTT. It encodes CASSLGTGVDTDTQYF.